These 30 T cell receptor beta chains came from one sample sequenced in a study of CD8 T cells in Susac syndrome. Roughly 0.45 to 1 ug RNA was reverse transcribed with random hexamers. TCRdb independently ran MiXCR on the immunoSEQ multiplex PCR reads; one entry per CDR3 protein. The sample has over 95,000 distinct CDR3 sequences; 85% to 95% are singletons. Sequenced material: CD8+ T cells from PBMCs. These receptors were taken from a human donor in good health.

The chain links TRBV7-2 to TRBJ2-5; TRBD2 matches at 11 bases. CDR1 and CDR2 from the germline V gene are SGHTA and FQGNSA. Unmatched junction bases numbered 16, after V lost 5 bases and J lost 5 bases. The CDR3 covers 18 residues. Here the CDR3 DNA reads TGTGCCAGCAGCCCGGGGACTAGCGGAAGAACCCGGTCGGAGACCCAGTACTTC. Its translation is CASSPGTSGRTRSETQYF.

The chain has TRBV11-2 and TRBJ1-2; tentatively, D is TRBD1 (5 bases). Trimming left V 4 bases short and J 2 bases short, with 20 bases between. This CDR3 has 17 amino acids. Per the germline V gene, CDR1 is SGHAT and CDR2 is FQNNGV. CDR3 sequence (DNA): TGTGCCAGCAGCTGGAGACCGGAAGACAGCCGGAACTATGGCTACACCTTC. Its protein product is CASSWRPEDSRNYGYTF.

The chain is built from TRBV20-1 and TRBJ2-3; D is perhaps TRBD1 (5 bases). CDR1 and CDR2 (germline): DFQATT, SNEGSKA (reference sequence). V was shortened by 6 bases and J by 1 base, with 20 bases between the two germline ends. The CDR3 consists of 16 residues. The CDR3 region is CSAYFRGNLRTDTQYF. For the CDR3, the DNA is TGCAGTGCCTACTTTAGGGGAAACTTACGCACAGATACGCAGTATTTT.

The CDR3, as DNA: TGTGCCAGCAGCTCGGACAGGGCTGGTGAAAAACTGTTTTTT. It yields the protein CASSSDRAGEKLFF. This chain joins TRBV7-9 and TRBJ1-4; TRBD1 aligns across 8 bases. Trimming removed 4 bases from V and 7 bases from J; junction bases left unmatched: 5. The CDR3 sequence is 14 residues long. Germline V gene sequence: CDR1 SEHNR, CDR2 FQNEAQ (reference sequence).

The V and J genes are TRBV7-3 and TRBJ1-2; D possibly corresponds to TRBD1 (5 bases). Germline assignment: CDR1 SGHTA and CDR2 FQGTGA. This CDR3 is 14 amino acids long. V was pared by 2 bases and J by 7 bases, with 14 bases between. The CDR3 DNA is TGTGCCAGCAGCTTAGCTGGGGACCGCGCTGGCTACACCTTC. Protein sequence: CASSLAGDRAGYTF.

The J gene is TRBJ1-1, the V gene TRBV7-8, with TRBD1 identical over 8 bases. The CDR3 is made up of 13 amino acids. V was clipped by 5 bases and J by 7 bases; unmatched bases: 6. Germline loops: CDR1 SGHVS, CDR2 FQNEAQ. The CDR3 reads CASSIDRGFEAFF. In nucleotides, the CDR3 is TGTGCCAGCAGCATAGACAGGGGATTTGAAGCTTTCTTT.

The chain employs TRBV7-2 and TRBJ2-5, with D perhaps TRBD2 (7 bases). CDR3 length: 15 amino acids. V was cut by 2 bases and J by 5 bases, with 15 bases left in between. Germline V CDR1 and CDR2: SGHTA, FQGNSA. CDR3 sequence (DNA): TGTGCCAGCAGCTTAAGGGGGGGGCCGGTGGAGACCCAGTACTTC. Protein product: CASSLRGGPVETQYF.

The gene calls are TRBV6-2 or TRBV6-3 and TRBJ2-7; no clear D gene. CDR1 is MNHEY, CDR2 SVGEGT, per germline. Trimming shortened V by 7 bases and J by 0 bases, and 4 bases separated the two germline ends. This CDR3 contains 11 residues. CDR3 nucleotides: TGTGCCAGCACCACCTCCTACGAGCAGTACTTC. Translating gives CASTTSYEQYF.

This clonotype was detected only once. This chain uses TRBV6-1 with TRBJ1-1, with TRBD1 matching 8 bases. This CDR3 is 18 amino acids long. CDR1 MNHNS and CDR2 SASEGT come from the germline V gene. V trimming: 6 bases; J trimming: 3 bases; junction bases outside the gene matches: 18. The CDR3 DNA sequence: TGTGCCAGCAGATCTAATACAGGGGGATCTTTTCCCCACACTGAAGCTTTCTTT. Its translation: CASRSNTGGSFPHTEAFF.

The rearrangement uses TRBV19 and TRBJ2-1; no clear D. Trimming cost V 3 bases and J 0 bases, with 9 bases left between them. This CDR3 region has 15 residues. Germline CDR1 LNHDA, CDR2 SQIVND (reference sequence). The CDR3 region has the DNA TGTGCCAGTAGTATTAGCCTCCACTCCTACAATGAGCAGTTCTTC. This gives the protein CASSISLHSYNEQFF. Complete variable domain (other parts from reference TRBV19 and TRBJ2-1): DGGITQSPKYLFRKEGQNVTLSCEQNLNHDAMYWYRQDPGQGLRLIYYSQIVNDFQKGDIAEGYSVSREKKESFPLTVTSAQKNPTAFYLCASSISLHSYNEQFFGPGTRLTVL.

The chain couples TRBV29-1 to TRBJ2-7; 8 nucleotides agree with TRBD1. V shed 7 bases and J 3 bases; nucleotides not matched to a gene: 8. The CDR3 loop spans 13 amino acids. Germline CDR1 reads SQVTM; CDR2 reads ANQGSEA. CDR3 loop: CSARDTGGYEQYF. DNA of the CDR3: TGCAGCGCCCGCGACACAGGGGGCTACGAGCAGTACTTC.

The V call is TRBV20-1, the J call TRBJ2-4; D remains ambiguous. V was pared by 1 base and J by 7 bases, with 11 bases between. Germline CDR1 and CDR2: DFQATT and SNEGSKA (reference sequence). The CDR3 spans 13 residues. The CDR3 DNA reads TGCAGTGCTAGAGTTCCAGTCTGGAACATTCAGTACTTC. This gives the protein CSARVPVWNIQYF.

The rearrangement links TRBV12-3 or TRBV12-4 to TRBJ1-4, with D possibly matching TRBD1 (5 bases). Trimming took off 6 bases at V and 5 bases at J, with 16 bases between the two ends. CDR3 length: 15 residues. CDR3 residues: CASRPGTGENEKLFF. CDR3 sequence (DNA): TGTGCCAGCAGACCGGGGACCGGGGAAAATGAAAAACTGTTTTTT.

This sequence joins TRBV15 and TRBJ1-1, with D hard to call. In germline, CDR1 is LNHNV, CDR2 YYDKDF (reference sequence). This CDR3 has 11 residues. The ends were cut back, 8 bases at V and 5 bases at J, with 9 bases in the middle. CDR3 amino acids: CATRSWTEAFF. The CDR3 DNA reads as TGTGCCACCCGCTCTTGGACTGAAGCTTTCTTT.

The CDR3 protein is CASRDRGGSYEQYF. The CDR3 nucleotides read TGTGCCAGCAGGGACCGTGGCGGGTCCTACGAGCAGTACTTC. The chain has TRBV2 and TRBJ2-7; TRBD2 might be the D (5 bases). V was clipped by 6 bases and J by 1 base, with 13 bases between them. CDR3 length equals 14 residues. CDR1 and CDR2 (germline): SNHLY, FYNNEI.

This clonotype is a singleton in its sample. This chain connects TRBV19 to TRBJ2-6, with 7 bases aligning to TRBD1. This CDR3 region has 16 residues. The ends lost 10 bases at V and 2 bases at J; junction bases unmatched: 11. The germline CDR1 and CDR2 sequences are LNHDA and SQIVND (reference sequence). The CDR3: CATREQGLPGANVLTF. The CDR3 DNA follows: TGTGCCACCAGGGAACAGGGGCTCCCTGGGGCCAACGTCCTGACTTTC.

V is TRBV4-1 and J is TRBJ2-3, with D perhaps being TRBD1 or TRBD2 (5 bases each). This CDR3 region has 13 residues. Between the trimmed V and J ends, which lost 0 bases and 6 bases, there was a span of 7 bases. Germline lookup yields CDR1 MGHRA and CDR2 YSYEKL. CDR3 protein: CASSQEGVDTQYF. CDR3 DNA sequence: TGCGCCAGCAGCCAAGAGGGGGTTGATACGCAGTATTTT.

This chain joins TRBV29-1 and TRBJ1-5, with no clear D. The V and J ends lost 6 bases and 5 bases respectively, with 14 bases between them. CDR1 SQVTM and CDR2 ANQGSEA come from the germline V gene. The CDR3 length is 13 residues. The DNA for the CDR3 is TGCAGCGTAGGGCCCTCCGCGGATCAGCCCCAGCATTTT. Translating it yields CSVGPSADQPQHF. Full variable domain (remainder filled in from reference TRBV29-1 and TRBJ1-5): SAVISQKPSRDICQRGTSLTIQCQVDSQVTMMFWYRQQPGQSLTLIATANQGSEATYESGFVIDKFPISRPNLTFSTLTVSNMSPEDSSIYLCSVGPSADQPQHFGDGTRLSIL.

The V call is TRBV20-1, the J call TRBJ1-5; D unclear. The V gene lost 5 bases and the J gene lost 11 bases, with 19 bases spanning the gap. The CDR3 is 13 amino acids. Germline V lookup: CDR1 DFQATT, CDR2 SNEGSKA (reference sequence). CDR3 bases: TGCAGTGCTTCCGCGACTCCCGGTTTGGCCCAGCATTTT. Residues: CSASATPGLAQHF.

This clonotype is a singleton in its sample. The chain employs TRBV6-2 or TRBV6-3 and TRBJ2-1; D unresolved. Trimming stripped 3 bases from V and 5 bases from J, with 8 bases between. CDR1 is MNHEY and CDR2 is SVGEGT in the germline V gene. This CDR3 is 13 amino acids long. The CDR3 spells CASSYLGNNEQFF. The CDR3 bases are TGTGCCAGCAGTTATCTAGGAAACAATGAGCAGTTCTTC.

The chain has TRBV27 and TRBJ1-6; 7 bases fit TRBD1. The CDR3 is 19 amino acids. Germline assignment: CDR1 MNHEY and CDR2 SMNVEV (reference sequence). Trimming at V came to 5 bases and at J to 6 bases, leaving 19 bases not matched to a gene. CDR3 DNA: TGTGCCAGCAGTACCCGACAGGGAATGATTGTTGGGAGTAATTCACCCCTCCACTTT. This translates into CASSTRQGMIVGSNSPLHF.

The gene calls are TRBV29-1 and TRBJ1-1, with D perhaps matching TRBD1 (6 bases). CDR3 length: 13 residues. Looked up from germline, CDR1 is SQVTM and CDR2 is ANQGSEA. Between the trimmed V and J ends, which lost 6 bases and 1 base, there was a span of 12 bases. CDR3 loop: CSVLGQTNTEAFF. DNA for the CDR3: TGCAGCGTCCTTGGACAGACGAACACTGAAGCTTTCTTT.

The rearrangement uses TRBV9 and TRBJ2-1; 7 bases fit TRBD1. This CDR3 contains 15 residues. Losses at the gene ends were 0 bases for V and 2 bases for J; bases not matched to a gene: 2. The V gene's germline CDR1 is SGDLS and CDR2 YYNGEE. The CDR3: CASSVGDRAYNEQFF. CDR3 in DNA: TGTGCCAGCAGCGTAGGCGACAGGGCCTACAATGAGCAGTTCTTC.

The CDR3 region has the DNA TGTGCCAGCAGCTTAGGACTGAACTACGAGCAGTACTTC. Translation gives CASSLGLNYEQYF. This chain joins TRBV7-3 and TRBJ2-7; possible D gene TRBD2, 5 bases. Germline V lookup: CDR1 SGHTA, CDR2 FQGTGA. The V end was cut by 2 bases, the J end by 3 bases, with 8 bases between. The CDR3 contains 13 residues.

With respect to this clonotype: A read error may account for a junction end that differs from germline. The chain combines TRBV5-1 with TRBJ2-5; TRBD1 might be the D (6 bases). This CDR3 is 15 amino acids long. Per germline, CDR1 SGHRS and CDR2 YFSETQ. This CDR3 reads CASSRTDMGAEPQYF. DNA of the CDR3: TGCGCCAGCAGCCGAACCGATATGGGGGCAGAGCCCCAGTACTTC. The whole variable domain, remainder taken from reference TRBV5-1 and TRBJ2-5, is KAGVTQTPRYLIKTRGQQVTLSCSPISGHRSVSWYQQTPGQGLQFLFEYFSETQRNKGNFPGRFSGRQFSNSRSEMNVSTLELGDSALYLCASSRTDMGAEPQYFGPGTRLLVL.

The chain has TRBV11-1 and TRBJ2-3, with 8 bases identical to TRBD2. The V and J ends lost 2 bases and 4 bases, in that order; junction bases with no gene match: 8. Looked up from germline, CDR1 is SGHAT and CDR2 is FQDESV (reference sequence). The CDR3 sequence is 16 residues long. The CDR3 protein is CASSLTGLAAADTQYF. CDR3 bases: TGTGCCAGCAGCTTAACCGGACTAGCAGCGGCAGATACGCAGTATTTT. The entire variable domain, with the rest obtained from reference TRBV11-1 and TRBJ2-3, is as follows: EAEVAQSPRYKITEKSQAVAFWCDPISGHATLYWYRQILGQGPELLVQFQDESVVDDSQLPKDRFSAERLKGVDSTLKIQPAELGDSAMYLCASSLTGLAAADTQYFGPGTRLTVL.

The rearrangement uses TRBV24-1 and TRBJ2-2; D is undetermined. Germline CDR1 is KGHDR and CDR2 is SFDVKD. This CDR3 spans 14 amino acids. The ends were cut back, 4 bases at V and 1 base at J, with 6 bases in the middle. In nucleotides, the CDR3 is TGTGCCACCAGTGAAGCAGGGAACACCGGGGAGCTGTTTTTT. Translating gives CATSEAGNTGELFF.

This clonotype was counted between two and nine times. This rearrangement joins TRBV19 to TRBJ2-7; no clear D. The CDR3 has 13 residues. Trimming took off 3 bases at V and 3 bases at J, with 9 bases between the two ends. In germline, CDR1 is LNHDA, CDR2 SQIVND (reference sequence). In DNA form, the CDR3 reads TGTGCCAGTAGTATTGTGGATAACTACGAGCAGTACTTC. Protein product: CASSIVDNYEQYF. The full variable domain, completed using reference TRBV19 and TRBJ2-7, is DGGITQSPKYLFRKEGQNVTLSCEQNLNHDAMYWYRQDPGQGLRLIYYSQIVNDFQKGDIAEGYSVSREKKESFPLTVTSAQKNPTAFYLCASSIVDNYEQYFGPGTRLTVT.

The chain recombines TRBV19 with TRBJ2-1, with 8 positions matching TRBD2. The germline V gene encodes CDR1 LNHDA and CDR2 SQIVND (reference sequence). The V and J ends lost 1 base and 5 bases, in that order; junction bases with no gene match: 7. The CDR3 is 16 residues long. The CDR3 DNA follows: TGTGCCAGTAGTATAGCCCCCAGCGGGAGTAACAATGAGCAGTTCTTC. It translates to CASSIAPSGSNNEQFF.

This clonotype was seen more than once but under ten times. The chain employs TRBV7-6 and TRBJ1-1, with a weak D call TRBD1 (5 bases). This CDR3 is built from 13 residues. The ends were cut back, 0 bases at V and 6 bases at J, with 8 bases in the middle. From germline, CDR1 is SGHVS and CDR2 FNYEAQ. The CDR3 region is CASSLARAAEAFF. The CDR3 coding sequence is TGTGCCAGCAGCTTAGCCAGGGCGGCTGAAGCTTTCTTT.